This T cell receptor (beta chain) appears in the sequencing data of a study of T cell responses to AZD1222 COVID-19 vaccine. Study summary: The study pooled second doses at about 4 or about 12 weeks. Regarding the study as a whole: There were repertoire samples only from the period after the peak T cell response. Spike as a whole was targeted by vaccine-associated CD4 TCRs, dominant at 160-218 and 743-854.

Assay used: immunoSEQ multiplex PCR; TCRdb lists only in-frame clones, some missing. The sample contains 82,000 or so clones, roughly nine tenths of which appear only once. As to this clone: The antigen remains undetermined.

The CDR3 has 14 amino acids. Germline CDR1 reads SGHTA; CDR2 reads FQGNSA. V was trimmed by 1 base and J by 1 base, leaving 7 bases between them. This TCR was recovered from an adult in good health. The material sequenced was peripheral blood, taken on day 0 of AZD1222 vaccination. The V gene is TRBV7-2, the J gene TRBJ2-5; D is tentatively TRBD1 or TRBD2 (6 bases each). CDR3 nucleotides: TGTGCCAGCAGCTTAGGGGGGGCCCAAGAGACCCAGTACTTC. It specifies CASSLGGAQETQYF.